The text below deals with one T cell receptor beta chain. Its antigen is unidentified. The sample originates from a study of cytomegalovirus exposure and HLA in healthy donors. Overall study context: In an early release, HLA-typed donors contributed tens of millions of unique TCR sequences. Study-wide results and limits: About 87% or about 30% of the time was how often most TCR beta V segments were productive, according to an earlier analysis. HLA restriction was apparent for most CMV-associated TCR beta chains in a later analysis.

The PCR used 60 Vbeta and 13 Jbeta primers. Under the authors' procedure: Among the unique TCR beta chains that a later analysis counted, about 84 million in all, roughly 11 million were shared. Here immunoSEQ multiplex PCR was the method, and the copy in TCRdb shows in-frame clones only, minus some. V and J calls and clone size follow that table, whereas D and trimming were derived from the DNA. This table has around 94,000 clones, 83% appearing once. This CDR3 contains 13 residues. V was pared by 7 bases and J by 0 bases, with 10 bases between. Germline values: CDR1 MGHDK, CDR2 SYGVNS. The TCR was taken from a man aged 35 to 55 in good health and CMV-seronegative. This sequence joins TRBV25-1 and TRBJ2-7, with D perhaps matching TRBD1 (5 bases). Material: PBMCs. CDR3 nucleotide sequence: TGTGCCAGCATCGACAGAAACTCCTACGAGCAGTACTTC. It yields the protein CASIDRNSYEQYF.